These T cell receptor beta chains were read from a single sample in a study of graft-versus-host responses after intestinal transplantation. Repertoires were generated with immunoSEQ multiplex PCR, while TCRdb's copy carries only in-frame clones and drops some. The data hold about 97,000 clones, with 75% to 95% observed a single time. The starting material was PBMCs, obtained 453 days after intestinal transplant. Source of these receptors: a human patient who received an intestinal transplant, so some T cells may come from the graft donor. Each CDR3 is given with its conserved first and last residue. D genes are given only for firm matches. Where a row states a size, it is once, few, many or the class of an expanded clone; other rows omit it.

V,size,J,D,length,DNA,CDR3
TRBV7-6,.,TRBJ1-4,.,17,TGTGCCAGCAGCTTATGGGGATGGTGGGGGCGTGGTGAAAAACTGTTTTTT,CASSLWGWWGRGEKLFF
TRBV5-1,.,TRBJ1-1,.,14,TGCGCCAGCAGCCCCCCGGGGGGGGGCACTGAAGCTTTCTTT,CASSPPGGGTEAFF
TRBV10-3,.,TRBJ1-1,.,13,TGTGCCATCAGGGACGGCACGAACACTGAAGCTTTCTTT,CAIRDGTNTEAFF
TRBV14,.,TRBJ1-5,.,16,TGTGCCAGCAGCCAGGGAGGCCCGAATAGCAATCAGCCCCAGCATTTT,CASSQGGPNSNQPQHF
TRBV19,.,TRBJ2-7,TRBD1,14,TGTGCCAGTAGTGCTGACAGGGTGAAGAACGAGCAGTACTTC,CASSADRVKNEQYF
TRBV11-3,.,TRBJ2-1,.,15,TGTGCCAGCAGCTTAGAGGGAAATACCTACAATGAGCAGTTCTTC,CASSLEGNTYNEQFF
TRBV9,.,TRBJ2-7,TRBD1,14,TGTGCCAGCAGCGCAGGACAGGCCTCCTACGAGCAGTACTTC,CASSAGQASYEQYF
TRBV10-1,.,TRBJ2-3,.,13,TGCGCCAGCAGTCCAAGCCCAACAGATACGCAGTATTTT,CASSPSPTDTQYF
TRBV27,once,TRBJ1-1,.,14,TGTGCCAGCAGTTTAGCAGGGTTGAACACTGAAGCTTTCTTT,CASSLAGLNTEAFF
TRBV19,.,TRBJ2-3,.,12,TGTGCCAGTAGTTCCCACACAGATACGCAGTATTTT,CASSSHTDTQYF
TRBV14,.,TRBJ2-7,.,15,TGTGCCAGCAGCCAAGTCTCAGGACAGTTCCACGAGCAGTACTTC,CASSQVSGQFHEQYF
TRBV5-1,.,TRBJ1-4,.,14,TGCGCCAGCAGCTTGATGGAGGGTAATGAAAAACTGTTTTTT,CASSLMEGNEKLFF
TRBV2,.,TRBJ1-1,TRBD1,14,TGTGCCAGCAGTGAAGCCCCGGGGACAGGGCGCGCTTTCTTT,CASSEAPGTGRAFF
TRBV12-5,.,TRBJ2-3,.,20,TGTGCTAGTGGTTTGGGAAAGACCGGGACCCGGCCCCCACACACAGATACGCAGTATTTT,CASGLGKTGTRPPHTDTQYF
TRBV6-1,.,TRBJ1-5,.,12,TGTGCCAGCCAGGAAGGCAATCAGCCCCAGCATTTT,CASQEGNQPQHF
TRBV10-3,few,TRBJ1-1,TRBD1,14,TGTGCCATCAGTGAGCCAGACAGGGTCACTGAAGCTTTCTTT,CAISEPDRVTEAFF
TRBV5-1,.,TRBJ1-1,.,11,TGCGCCAGCAGCTTGGGGTCCGAAGCTTTCTTT,CASSLGSEAFF
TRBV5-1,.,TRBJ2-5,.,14,TGCGCCAGCAGCGCCCCGATGGGGCAAGAGACCCAGTACTTC,CASSAPMGQETQYF
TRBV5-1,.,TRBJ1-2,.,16,TGCGCCAGCAGCTTGGAACGGACGACGGGCAGCTATGGCTACACCTTC,CASSLERTTGSYGYTF
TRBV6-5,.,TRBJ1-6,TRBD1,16,TGTGCCAGCAGTTACTCTCCGGGGGCAGGGGGCTCACCCCTCCACTTT,CASSYSPGAGGSPLHF
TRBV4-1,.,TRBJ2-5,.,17,TGCGCCAGCAGCCAAGATGGCGCGCGGGCATTCCAAGAGACCCAGTACTTC,CASSQDGARAFQETQYF
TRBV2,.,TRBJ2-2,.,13,TGTGCCAGCACACGGGTGTTTACCGGGGAGCTGTTTTTT,CASTRVFTGELFF
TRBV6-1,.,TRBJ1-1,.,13,TGTGCCAGCAGCATAGTCAGGAACACTGAAGCTTTCTTT,CASSIVRNTEAFF
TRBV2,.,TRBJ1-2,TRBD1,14,TGTGCCAGCAGAGTACAGGGGGGTTCGAATGGCTACACCTTC,CASRVQGGSNGYTF
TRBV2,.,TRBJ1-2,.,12,TGTGCCAGCAGTGAACAGGGCTATGGCTACACCTTC,CASSEQGYGYTF
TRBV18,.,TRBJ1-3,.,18,TGTGCCAGCTCCAGGGATGGTGGGGGACCCCGCGCTGGAAACACCATATATTTT,CASSRDGGGPRAGNTIYF
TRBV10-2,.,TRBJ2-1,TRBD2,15,TGCGCCAGCAGTGGCAGCGGGGGGGCCGGAAATGAGCAGTTCTTC,CASSGSGGAGNEQFF
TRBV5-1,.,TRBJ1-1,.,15,TGCGCCAGCAGCTTGGCCGGGACGAGGAACACTGAAGCTTTCTTT,CASSLAGTRNTEAFF
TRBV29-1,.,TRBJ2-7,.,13,TGCAGCGTTGTTGGCCCAAAGGGGGGCGAGCAGTACTTC,CSVVGPKGGEQYF
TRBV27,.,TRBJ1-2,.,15,TGTGCCAGCAGTCTCGTCGGGTCAGCAAACTATGGCTACACCTTC,CASSLVGSANYGYTF
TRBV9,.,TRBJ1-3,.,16,TGTGCCAGCAGTTCCAGGACAGTCGGCTCTGGAAACACCATATATTTT,CASSSRTVGSGNTIYF
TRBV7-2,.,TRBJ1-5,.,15,TGTGCCAGCAGCCCCACGGGGGCGCGGGGGCAGCCCCAGCATTTT,CASSPTGARGQPQHF
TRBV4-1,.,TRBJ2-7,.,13,TGCGCCAGCAGCCAAGATAGGCCAGATGAGCAGTACTTC,CASSQDRPDEQYF
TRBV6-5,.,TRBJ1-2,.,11,TGTGCCAGCAGTTACGGGGACGGCTACACCTTC,CASSYGDGYTF
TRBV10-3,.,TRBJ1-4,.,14,TGTGCCATCAGTGGGGCACAGACCGATTCTAAACTGTTTTTT,CAISGAQTDSKLFF
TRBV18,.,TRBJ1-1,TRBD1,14,TGTGCCAGCTCACCCGACAGGGGGAACACTGAAGCTTTCTTT,CASSPDRGNTEAFF
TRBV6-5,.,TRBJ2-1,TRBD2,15,TGTGCCAGCAGTTACAGTAGCGGGGGGTACAATGAGCAGCTCTTC,CASSYSSGGYNEQLF
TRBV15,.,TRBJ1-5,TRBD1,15,TGTGCCACCAGCGGGGACAGGGGGGGCAATCAGCCCCAGCATTTT,CATSGDRGGNQPQHF
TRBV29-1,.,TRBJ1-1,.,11,TGCAGCGTTGGCGGGACAACTGAAGCTTTCTTT,CSVGGTTEAFF
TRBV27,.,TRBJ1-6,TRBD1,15,TGTGCCAGCAGTCCCGCGGGACAGAATAATTCACCCCTCCACTTT,CASSPAGQNNSPLHF
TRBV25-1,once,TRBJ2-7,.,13,TGTGCCAGCGAGGGGGGGGCCCCCTACGAGCAGTACTTC,CASEGGAPYEQYF
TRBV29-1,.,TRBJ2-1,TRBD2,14,TGCAGCGTCCTGGGGGGGGGACCCTACAATGAGCAGTTCTTC,CSVLGGGPYNEQFF
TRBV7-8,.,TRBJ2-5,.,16,TGTGCCAGCAGCCGACGGACAGCGGTGACCCAAGAGACCCAGTACTTC,CASSRRTAVTQETQYF
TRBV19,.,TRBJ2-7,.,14,TGTGCCAGTACTGGCCGAGGCAGGAGCGACGAGCAGTACTTC,CASTGRGRSDEQYF
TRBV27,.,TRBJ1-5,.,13,TGTGCCAGCAGTTACGCCCGGAATCAGCCCCAGCATTTT,CASSYARNQPQHF
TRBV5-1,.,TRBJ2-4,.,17,TGCGCCAGCAGCTTATGGGCACAGGGCCTAGCCAAAAACATTCAGTACTTC,CASSLWAQGLAKNIQYF
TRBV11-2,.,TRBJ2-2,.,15,TGTGCCAGCAGCTTAGTCTCAGGTTTCACCGGGGAGCTGTTTTTT,CASSLVSGFTGELFF
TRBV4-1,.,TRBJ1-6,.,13,TGCGCCAGCAGCCAGGCCATCTGGCCACCCCTCCACTTT,CASSQAIWPPLHF